One sample yielded the 11 T cell receptor beta chains listed below, sequenced in a study of OX40 agonist ivuxolimab in advanced cancers. Profiled with immunoSEQ multiplex PCR; TCRdb holds only in-frame clones, not every one. The data contain tens of thousands of clones, 80% to 95% of them seen just once; the ten biggest clones take up around 25%. This material consisted of CD4+ or CD8+ T cells sorted from blood, taken in a trial of the OX40 agonist ivuxolimab. The receptor source for this set is an adult with an advanced solid tumor such as melanoma, head and neck, liver or kidney cancer.

This clone is a singleton in its sample. This chain links TRBV7-9 with TRBJ2-3, with TRBD2 matching 8 bases. Germline assignment: CDR1 SEHNR and CDR2 FQNEAQ (reference sequence). The CDR3 contains 15 residues. The V segment lost 3 bases and the J segment 2 bases; nucleotides outside the gene matches: 4. The CDR3 loop is CASSLGTRYTDTQYF. In nucleotides, the CDR3 is TGTGCCAGCAGCTTGGGGACTAGATACACAGATACGCAGTATTTT.

V gene TRBV18 combines with J gene TRBJ2-7; the D gene could be TRBD1 or TRBD2 (7 bases each). The CDR3 is 14 amino acids. V was cut by 6 bases and J by 5 bases, with 17 bases left in between. Germline lookup yields CDR1 KGHSH and CDR2 LQKENI. CDR3 amino acids: CASSSTGRDDEQYF. In DNA form, the CDR3 reads TGTGCCAGCTCCTCGACAGGGAGGGATGACGAGCAGTACTTC.

As to this clone: At the DNA level, this CDR3 is encoded by other sequences in the same sample as well. Here the CDR3 reads CASSFRNEQFF. Written as DNA, the CDR3 is TGTGCCAGCAGTTTTAGGAATGAGCAGTTCTTC. The J gene is TRBJ2-1, the V gene TRBV27; D not resolved. This CDR3 has 11 residues. CDR1 is MNHEY and CDR2 is SMNVEV in the germline V gene (reference sequence). Trimming stripped 3 bases from V and 7 bases from J, with 4 bases between.

The chain joins TRBV27 to TRBJ2-7; 7 bases agree with TRBD2. V shed 2 bases and J 1 base; nucleotides not matched to a gene: 8. The CDR3 extends over 16 amino acids. Germline-derived CDR1 and CDR2 are MNHEY and SMNVEV (reference sequence). The CDR3 DNA reads as TGTGCCAGCAGTTTAACGGCGGGAGTTAGGTCCTACGAGCAGTACTTC. Its translation is CASSLTAGVRSYEQYF.

This clone has a single count. This chain connects TRBV28 to TRBJ2-7; D call uncertain. Germline CDR1 reads MDHEN; CDR2 reads SYDVKM. V was shortened by 6 bases and J by 1 base, with 10 bases between the two germline ends. The CDR3 runs to 13 residues. In nucleotides, the CDR3 is TGTGCCAGCAGAGTGACACCGTCCTACGAGCAGTACTTC. This sequence encodes CASRVTPSYEQYF.

By sample share, this clone is medium-sized (0.01 to 0.1%). CDR3 residues: CASGPGHIREETQYF. The CDR3 nucleotides read TGTGCCAGCGGCCCGGGACATATCAGGGAGGAGACCCAGTACTTC. The chain is built from TRBV7-8 and TRBJ2-5; tentative D call: TRBD1 (6 bases). This CDR3 has 15 amino acids. V lost 8 bases and J 5 bases, leaving 21 bases between the germline ends. From germline, CDR1 is SGHVS and CDR2 FQNEAQ.

This sequence joins TRBV6-4 and TRBJ2-6, with D unclear. Germline assignment: CDR1 MRHNA and CDR2 SNTAGT. The CDR3 spans 17 residues. The V and J ends lost 0 bases and 1 base respectively, with 10 bases between them. Written as DNA, the CDR3 is TGTGCCAGCAGTGACTCTTTCAAGAGGTCTGGGGCCAACGTCCTGACTTTC. Residues: CASSDSFKRSGANVLTF.

A note on this clone: The junction shows a germline mismatch at one end, possibly a read error. V usage is TRBV7-7 and J usage is TRBJ1-4; no reliable D call. The CDR3 spans 18 residues. The germline V gene encodes CDR1 SSHAT and CDR2 FNYEAQ (reference sequence). For the CDR3, the DNA is TGTGCTAGCAGCTTAGAAAAGGGCCCGGGGTTCAGGAAGGAAAAACTGTTTTTT. This gives the protein CASSLEKGPGFRKEKLFF.

This rearrangement joins TRBV2 to TRBJ2-3; D is unclear. This CDR3 has 12 residues. V was cut by 9 bases and J by 2 bases, with 9 bases left in between. CDR1 and CDR2 from the germline V gene are SNHLY and FYNNEI. The CDR3 protein is CARLNYTDTQYF. As DNA, the CDR3 is TGTGCCAGATTAAACTACACAGATACGCAGTATTTT.

This clone was seen once. The V gene is TRBV4-3, the J gene TRBJ2-7; 7 nucleotides agree with TRBD2. The length of the CDR3 is 15 residues. CDR1 is LGHNA, CDR2 YSLEER, per germline. Germline trimming cut 0 bases from V and 3 bases from J; bases unmatched to any gene: 5. The CDR3 reads CASSQEAGARYEQYF. For the CDR3, the DNA is TGCGCCAGCAGCCAAGAGGCGGGAGCCCGCTACGAGCAGTACTTC.

The V and J genes are TRBV27 and TRBJ1-2, with TRBD1 as a possible D gene (6 bases). The CDR3 covers 16 residues. The germline V gene has CDR1 MNHEY and CDR2 SMNVEV (reference sequence). The germline V and J ends were trimmed by 2 bases and 5 bases, with 18 bases remaining between them. The CDR3 protein is CASSLNTGGGIYGYTF. CDR3 sequence (DNA): TGTGCCAGCAGTTTAAACACGGGAGGGGGGATTTATGGCTACACCTTC.